This T cell receptor beta chain was retrieved from a study of response to subunit inactivated influenza vaccine (dated by TCRdb to 2017 to 2018). Concerning the study at large: To follow how T cells responded to a trivalent subunit inactivated influenza vaccine, the researchers relied on deep quantitative profiling of the T cell receptor repertoire.

This clonotype was counted between two and nine times. Its antigen specificity is not known. The input lacks base qualities; no much larger clone sits a single base away. V is trimmed back by 2 bases and J by 1 base, and the junction contains 11 bases that no gene match accounts for. CDR1 is given as SGHAT and CDR2 as FQNNGV, both from the germline V gene. The CDR3 measures 18 amino acids from cysteine to phenylalanine. The CDR3 DNA has 54 bases and is translated from base 1. Beyond this particular receptor, the publication reports: It was suggested by the authors that each seasonal influenza vaccination may recruit only a limited number of new T cells.

The method was RT-PCR. The data were produced on an Illumina HiSeq 2500. The public reads were reprocessed in TCRdb via fastp at Q25 and MiXCR, keeping in-frame beta chains. Every entry covers one CDR3 protein and lists the most common genes and DNA from its rows. Recorded for this sample are more than 150,000 distinct CDR3 sequences; about 9.3% of them occurred a single time. Roughly a tenth of the sample goes to the ten largest clones. Here the chain combines TRBV11-2 and TRBJ2-7, and TRBD1 aligns with 10 junction nucleotides. This TCR was recovered from a man aged 45-65 years who received an inactivated influenza vaccine. Donor details come from another sample of the same person, matched by shared clones. The sample in question was non-naive T cells sorted from PBMCs, obtained on the day of vaccination. According to the study, the label for this sample's cell subset or site signals: memory T cell fraction. The DNA sequence is as follows: TGTGCCAGCAGCTTAAGAGGGATTCCGGGACAGGGGTCCTACGAGCAGTACTTC. Its amino acids are CASSLRGIPGQGSYEQYF.